This note documents a single T cell receptor (beta chain) sequence. Sequencing of TCR beta, carried out with a high-throughput approach, was applied to CD8+ and CD4+ T cells from the blood. This entry comes from a study of CD8 T cells in Susac syndrome. Random hexamers primed reverse transcription of about 0.45 to 1 ug RNA. TCR beta CDR3 was amplified by immunoSEQ multiplex PCR. This amplification extended across 54 Vbeta and 13 Jbeta segments. TCRdb fed the immunoSEQ multiplex PCR reads into MiXCR, producing one record per CDR3 protein. The table has about 140,000 distinct CDR3 sequences, 85% to 95% seen once. The receptor was derived from a human donor with multiple sclerosis. The sequencing sample was made of CD4+ T cells from PBMCs.

This chain's CDR3 is CASSQDSAPSAFF. CDR3 nucleotide sequence: TGTGCCAGCAGCCAAGACAGCGCGCCCTCAGCTTTCTTT. This rearrangement joins TRBV3-1 to TRBJ1-1; no firm D call. Germline lookup yields CDR1 LGHDT and CDR2 YNNKEL (reference sequence). V was trimmed by 0 bases and J by 10 bases, leaving 12 bases between them. The CDR3 has 13 residues.